Following are 7 T cell receptor beta chains from one sample sequenced in a study of control samples from healthy donors and cancer patients. Produced via immunoSEQ multiplex PCR; TCRdb's table is partial and in-frame only. This table has over 100,000 clones, about nine tenths appearing once. Sequencing used blood. Source of these receptors: a woman aged 45-60 years in good health.

The V call is TRBV11-2, the J call TRBJ1-6; 7 bases match TRBD1. Germline V gene sequence: CDR1 SGHAT, CDR2 FQNNGV. Unmatched junction bases numbered 9, after V lost 6 bases and J lost 7 bases. The CDR3 loop spans 15 amino acids. The CDR3 DNA sequence: TGTGCCAGCAGGTCAAGCTACAGGGGAAATTCACCCCTCCACTTT. Its translation: CASRSSYRGNSPLHF.

The V gene is TRBV28, the J gene TRBJ1-1; D might be TRBD1 (6 bases). The V gene lost 4 bases and the J gene lost 1 base, with 16 bases spanning the gap. The CDR3 contains 16 residues. Per germline, CDR1 MDHEN and CDR2 SYDVKM. The CDR3 nucleotides read TGTGCCAGCAGTTCCGGGGGCTCGGTTAAGAACACTGAAGCTTTCTTT. It translates to CASSSGGSVKNTEAFF.

The chain recombines TRBV19 with TRBJ1-3; D might be TRBD1 (5 bases). This CDR3 region has 17 residues. Germline assignment: CDR1 LNHDA and CDR2 SQIVND (reference sequence). Between the trimmed V and J ends, which lost 4 bases and 0 bases, there was a span of 16 bases. CDR3 sequence reads: CASSTNGGPSSGNTIYF. CDR3 sequence (DNA): TGTGCCAGTAGTACGAATGGGGGACCGAGCTCTGGAAACACCATATATTTT.

The V and J genes are TRBV5-4 and TRBJ2-1, with 7 bases fitting TRBD2. This CDR3 is built from 15 residues. The germline V gene encodes CDR1 SGHNT and CDR2 YYREEE (reference sequence). V lost 4 bases, J lost 4 bases, and 8 bases stayed unmatched. Written as DNA, the CDR3 is TGTGCCAGCAGCCCTCTCGGCGGGGGATACAATGAGCAGTTCTTC. Protein product: CASSPLGGGYNEQFF.

The chain is built from TRBV6-5 and TRBJ2-7, with D possibly TRBD1 on 6 matching bases. V lost 7 bases and J 7 bases, leaving 17 bases between the germline ends. The CDR3 loop spans 13 amino acids. From germline, CDR1 is MNHEY and CDR2 SVGAGI. CDR3 in DNA: TGTGCCAGCACAACCACCGGACAGCTAGAGCAGTACTTC. Its protein is CASTTTGQLEQYF.

A single count supports this clone. DNA of the CDR3: TGTGCCAGCAGCCCCACCCTGTGGGGGTCGAACTATGGCTACACCTTC. Translation: CASSPTLWGSNYGYTF. V is TRBV5-5 and J is TRBJ1-2; weak D call: TRBD1 (5 bases). The CDR3 is made up of 16 amino acids. V lost 4 bases, J lost 2 bases, and 18 bases lay in between. In germline, CDR1 is SGHKS, CDR2 YYEKEE (reference sequence).

In this sample, this clone turned up once. The V gene is TRBV5-4, the J gene TRBJ1-1; 7 bases fit TRBD1. Germline V gene sequence: CDR1 SGHNT, CDR2 YYREEE (reference sequence). This CDR3 contains 17 residues. Losses at the gene ends were 4 bases for V and 1 base for J; bases not matched to a gene: 13. CDR3 sequence reads: CASSPRPGGKGNTEAFF. CDR3 in DNA: TGTGCCAGCAGCCCCCGCCCAGGGGGAAAGGGGAACACTGAAGCTTTCTTT.